These 24 T cell receptor beta chains originate from one sample sequenced in a study of T cells expressing NK-cell markers. TCRdb reprocessed the 5' RACE reads; each CDR3 protein has one entry and no DNA is given. The sample totals 500,000 to 700,000 distinct CDR3 sequences; its top ten clones hold about 3.6%. Sequencing used blood T cells: a sorted CD56 or NKG2C T cell subset, CD4+ or CD8+ T cells, or bulk PBMC T cells (not recorded which). The receptors stem from a man aged 18 to 35 in good health.

V gene TRBV2 combines with J gene TRBJ2-2; as DNA is missing, the TRBD1 call by TCRdb cannot be tested. The germline V gene encodes CDR1 SNHLY and CDR2 FYNNEI. The CDR3 extends over 15 amino acids. The CDR3 reads CASNFRDRNTGELFF.

The V gene is TRBV7-6, the J gene TRBJ2-3; the TCRdb call, TRBD2, lacks DNA for checking. Germline V CDR1 and CDR2: SGHVS, FNYEAQ. The CDR3 is made up of 16 amino acids. CDR3 in amino acids: CASSPGTSGPLDTQYF.

V usage is TRBV29-1 and J usage is TRBJ2-3; lacking DNA, the TRBD1 call made by TCRdb goes unchecked. Germline V gene sequence: CDR1 SQVTM, CDR2 ANQGSEA. The CDR3 covers 13 residues. The chain's CDR3 is CSVESGGWDTQYF.

This sequence joins TRBV12-3 or TRBV12-4 and TRBJ2-1; there is no DNA to check the TCRdb D call of TRBD2. This CDR3 is 16 amino acids long. The CDR3 region is CASTVLASGVHGEQFF.

The chain uses TRBV6-2 or TRBV6-3 and TRBJ2-3; checking the TCRdb D call of TRBD2 is not possible without DNA. Germline V lookup: CDR1 MNHEY, CDR2 SVGEGT. The CDR3 length is 18 residues. The chain's CDR3 is CASAYPIRLAGDPDTQYF.

The chain is built from TRBV7-2 and TRBJ1-5; TCRdb's D gene call, TRBD1, goes unchecked for lack of DNA. From germline, CDR1 is SGHTA and CDR2 FQGNSA. The CDR3 consists of 13 residues. The CDR3 reads CASRGNDNQPQHF.

Here the CDR3 reads CASSYAFSSGAYNEQFF. The V call is TRBV6-2 or TRBV6-3, the J call TRBJ2-1; the D call from TCRdb, TRBD2, cannot be confirmed without DNA. CDR1 and CDR2 (germline): MNHEY, SVGEGT. This CDR3 contains 17 residues.

The chain couples TRBV4-2 to TRBJ2-1; the TCRdb D gene call, TRBD2, has no DNA to confirm it. The CDR3 is 14 amino acids. Germline values: CDR1 LGHNA, CDR2 YNFKEQ. The CDR3 here is CASRIAGGGGEQFF.

The CDR3: CAISESQLDTQYF. This chain joins TRBV10-3 and TRBJ2-3. The CDR3 length is 13 residues. Germline V gene data show CDR1 as ENHRY and CDR2 as SYGVKD.

The chain links TRBV12-3 or TRBV12-4 to TRBJ2-3. CDR3 size: 15 residues. CDR3 sequence reads: CASSFTARLPDTQYF.

The chain uses TRBV11-2 and TRBJ2-1. Per the germline V gene, CDR1 is SGHAT and CDR2 is FQNNGV. The CDR3 covers 14 residues. The CDR3 reads CASSLGSVGSEQFF.

This chain joins TRBV5-1 and TRBJ1-2; the TCRdb call, TRBD1, lacks DNA for checking. The CDR3 runs to 13 residues. Germline loops: CDR1 SGHRS, CDR2 YFSETQ. CDR3 region: CASSLNGGGGYTF. Using reference TRBV5-1 and TRBJ1-2 for the parts outside the CDR3, the full variable domain is KAGVTQTPRYLIKTRGQQVTLSCSPISGHRSVSWYQQTPGQGLQFLFEYFSETQRNKGNFPGRFSGRQFSNSRSEMNVSTLELGDSALYLCASSLNGGGGYTFGSGTRLTVV.

The chain joins TRBV10-3 to TRBJ1-2; the D gene TCRdb calls, TRBD1, cannot be checked with no DNA. Germline lookup yields CDR1 ENHRY and CDR2 SYGVKD. This CDR3 comprises 15 residues. The CDR3 sequence: CAISESPRGGYGYTF.

CDR3 protein: CASSPRGMNTGELFF. The chain recombines TRBV12-3 or TRBV12-4 with TRBJ2-2; the D call from TCRdb, TRBD1, cannot be confirmed without DNA. The CDR3 runs to 15 residues.

The J gene is TRBJ2-1, the V gene TRBV7-3; TCRdb gives TRBD2 as the D gene, but with no DNA this cannot be confirmed. CDR3 size: 16 residues. Germline lookup yields CDR1 SGHTA and CDR2 FQGTGA. The CDR3 reads CASSLTPLAGRNEQFF.

The rearrangement links TRBV11-2 to TRBJ2-2; lacking DNA, the TRBD2 call made by TCRdb goes unchecked. This CDR3 is built from 14 residues. Germline CDR1 is SGHAT and CDR2 is FQNNGV. The CDR3 here is CASGILAGVGELFF.

The rearrangement uses TRBV6-5 and TRBJ1-3. CDR3 length: 12 amino acids. Germline V gives CDR1 MNHEY, CDR2 SVGAGI. Here the CDR3 reads CASIPGGNTIYF.

J is TRBJ2-5 and V is TRBV9; without DNA, the TCRdb call of TRBD1 cannot be checked. CDR1 and CDR2 (germline): SGDLS, YYNGEE. The CDR3 is 15 amino acids. This CDR3 reads CASSPLPSGKETQYF.

The V and J genes are TRBV30 and TRBJ2-1; TCRdb proposes TRBD1, but this gene call is untestable without DNA. Germline V gene lookup returns CDR1 GTSNPN and CDR2 SVGIG (reference sequence). This CDR3 comprises 13 residues. The chain's CDR3 is CAWSVLGLGEQFF.

This rearrangement joins TRBV3-1 to TRBJ1-1. The length of the CDR3 is 15 residues. The V gene's germline CDR1 is LGHDT and CDR2 YNNKEL (reference sequence). The CDR3 sequence: CASSQERARGTEAFF.

This chain joins TRBV7-8 and TRBJ2-5. Per the germline V gene, CDR1 is SGHVS and CDR2 is FQNEAQ. This CDR3 contains 12 residues. CDR3 residues: CASSLWQETQYF.

This chain connects TRBV2 to TRBJ2-1; TCRdb's D call of TRBD2 is untestable without DNA. Germline CDR1 and CDR2: SNHLY and FYNNEI. The CDR3 is made up of 20 amino acids. CDR3 protein: CASSFTSGRSPGGSTCEQFF.

This rearrangement joins TRBV12-3 or TRBV12-4 to TRBJ2-2; TCRdb reports TRBD2, a call that lacks DNA to check it against. CDR3 length equals 16 residues. Here the CDR3 reads CASTTPGGGSVGELFF.

J is TRBJ2-3 and V is TRBV7-3. Germline V gene data show CDR1 as SGHTA and CDR2 as FQGTGA. CDR3 length: 11 residues. CDR3 amino acids: CASSLTASQYF. The whole variable domain, remainder taken from reference TRBV7-3 and TRBJ2-3, is GAGVSQTPSNKVTEKGKYVELRCDPISGHTALYWYRQSLGQGPEFLIYFQGTGAADDSGLPNDRFFAVRPEGSVSTLKIQRTERGDSAVYLCASSLTASQYFGPGTRLTVL.